These 29 T cell receptor beta chains share one sample of origin, sequenced in a study of blood T cell repertoires in COVID-19. Repertoires were generated with immunoSEQ multiplex PCR, while TCRdb's copy carries only in-frame clones and drops some. The sample records around 300,000 clones, 85% to 90% being singletons. The sequencing input was peripheral blood. The receptors shown here come from a woman aged 40-49 years with acute or convalescent COVID-19.

On this clone: In the same sample, other DNA sequences code for this CDR3. V usage is TRBV3-1 (or the pseudogene TRBV3-2) and J usage is TRBJ1-1, with TRBD1 as a possible D gene (5 bases). The length of the CDR3 is 14 residues. CDR1 and CDR2 (germline): LGHDT, YNNKEL (reference sequence). Trimming took 1 base from V and 0 from J, leaving 6 bases between them. The CDR3 protein is CASSQVGLNTEAFF. The CDR3 DNA is TGTGCCAGCAGCCAAGTGGGGCTGAACACTGAAGCTTTCTTT.

The J gene is TRBJ1-5, the V gene TRBV6-1, with a possible D match to TRBD1 (5 bases). CDR1 is MNHNS and CDR2 is SASEGT in the germline V gene. V dropped 6 bases and J dropped 6 bases, with 18 bases sitting between them. The CDR3 runs to 15 residues. The CDR3: CASRAPGLSSQPQHF. The CDR3 nucleotides read TGTGCCAGCAGGGCCCCGGGACTATCCTCTCAGCCCCAGCATTTT.

J is TRBJ1-6 and V is TRBV24-1; tentatively, D is TRBD1 (6 bases). Per the germline V gene, CDR1 is KGHDR and CDR2 is SFDVKD. Trimming left V 10 bases short and J 8 bases short, with 14 bases between. The CDR3 is made up of 13 amino acids. CDR3 bases: TGTGCCACTCAACAGGGATGGGATTCACCCCTCCACTTT. The encoded protein is CATQQGWDSPLHF.

In its sample, this clone was seen a few times. The chain recombines TRBV27 with TRBJ2-7, with TRBD1 matching over 8 bases. Germline lookup yields CDR1 MNHEY and CDR2 SMNVEV (reference sequence). The CDR3 totals 14 residues. Trimming cost V 6 bases and J 3 bases; bases outside gene matches: 7. The CDR3 reads CASRSDRVSYEQYV. In nucleotides, the CDR3 is TGTGCCAGCAGATCGGACAGGGTAAGCTACGAGCAGTACGTC.

The genes are TRBV6-5 and TRBJ2-5, with 7 bases that match TRBD2. The CDR3 consists of 16 residues. The germline CDR1 and CDR2 sequences are MNHEY and SVGAGI. V was pared by 0 bases and J by 1 base, with 5 bases of the junction left unmatched. In DNA, the CDR3 is TGTGCCAGCAGTTACTCATGGGGGAGGGTCCAAGAGACCCAGTACTTC. Residues: CASSYSWGRVQETQYF.

This chain connects TRBV12-3 or TRBV12-4 to TRBJ1-1; the D is unclear. V was trimmed by 3 bases and J by 7 bases, leaving 9 bases between them. This CDR3 spans 12 amino acids. CDR3 in DNA: TGTGCCAGCAGTTTCGCGGGATTTGAAGCTTTCTTT. Translated, it gives CASSFAGFEAFF.

V usage is TRBV15 and J usage is TRBJ1-5, with TRBD1 matching 8 bases. With 3 bases clipped from V and 7 bases from J, the junction kept 5 bases outside the gene matches. The germline CDR1 and CDR2 sequences are LNHNV and YYDKDF (reference sequence). CDR3 length: 14 residues. In DNA, the CDR3 is TGTGCCACCAGCAGGGACAGGGATTGGCAGCCCCAGCATTTT. Protein: CATSRDRDWQPQHF.

The table lists this clone with a count of one. This chain links TRBV6-5 with TRBJ1-2; D not resolved. Germline CDR1 MNHEY, CDR2 SVGAGI. The CDR3 runs 12 residues. V shed 9 bases and J shed 6 bases, with 14 bases lying between them. The CDR3 coding sequence is TGTGCCAGTGACTTGGCGGCTAATGGCTACACCTTC. It specifies CASDLAANGYTF.

The CDR3, as DNA: TGTGCCAGCAGCCCACGCGGGGGGCCTGATGAGCAGTTCTTC. Translating it yields CASSPRGGPDEQFF. J is TRBJ2-1 and V is TRBV13; 8 bases agree with TRBD2. CDR3 length: 14 residues. CDR1 is PRHDT and CDR2 is FYEKMQ in the germline V gene (reference sequence). Trimming took 5 bases from V and 8 from J; bases not matched to a gene: 8.

The chain couples TRBV18 to TRBJ1-2; TRBD1 agrees at 8 bases. This CDR3 is 14 amino acids long. Germline CDR1 is KGHSH and CDR2 is LQKENI. After removal of 3 bases from V and 8 bases from J, the junction contained 8 bases not matched to a gene. The CDR3 nucleotides are TGTGCCAGCTCACCGGGACAGGAGGTATCCGGCTACACCTTC. This codes for CASSPGQEVSGYTF.

The rearrangement uses TRBV18 and TRBJ1-2; the D is unclear. The CDR3 runs to 14 residues. Trimming pared 2 bases from V and 0 bases from J, leaving 7 bases between. Per the germline V gene, CDR1 is KGHSH and CDR2 is LQKENI. The CDR3 reads CASSPGSTNYGYTF. The CDR3, as DNA: TGTGCCAGCTCACCAGGGAGCACTAACTATGGCTACACCTTC. Together with reference TRBV18 and TRBJ1-2, the CDR3 gives the full variable domain: NAGVMQNPRHLVRRRGQEARLRCSPMKGHSHVYWYRQLPEEGLKFMVYLQKENIIDESGMPKERFSAEFPKEGPSILRIQQVVRGDSAAYFCASSPGSTNYGYTFGSGTRLTVV.

DNA for the CDR3: TGTGCCAGCAGTGAAAGGACAGGGGGAGGGACAGATACGCAGTATTTT. This sequence encodes CASSERTGGGTDTQYF. V gene TRBV6-1 combines with J gene TRBJ2-3; 10 nucleotides line up with TRBD1. J gave up 3 bases and V 2 bases, and 5 bases lay outside the gene matches. The germline V gene has CDR1 MNHNS and CDR2 SASEGT. There are 16 residues in the CDR3.

V is TRBV7-9 and J is TRBJ1-2, with D unresolved. This CDR3 has 13 amino acids. The V gene lost 0 bases and the J gene lost 6 bases, with 8 bases spanning the gap. Germline loops: CDR1 SEHNR, CDR2 FQNEAQ (reference sequence). CDR3 sequence reads: CASSLALRDGYTF. CDR3 in DNA: TGTGCCAGCAGCTTAGCGCTGAGGGATGGCTACACCTTC.

V is TRBV27 and J is TRBJ1-5; 7 bases agree with TRBD1. The CDR3 loop spans 16 amino acids. Unmatched junction bases numbered 4, after V lost 0 bases and J lost 2 bases. Germline CDR1 and CDR2: MNHEY and SMNVEV (reference sequence). The CDR3 DNA sequence: TGTGCCAGCAGTTTATCTCTTGGACAGGGCAATCAGCCCCAGCATTTT. Its translation is CASSLSLGQGNQPQHF.

The rearrangement joins TRBV5-6 to TRBJ1-5; tentatively, D is TRBD1 (5 bases). Germline CDR1 is SGHDT and CDR2 is YYEEEE. V lost 2 bases and J 2 bases, leaving 20 bases between the germline ends. The CDR3 runs to 18 residues. The CDR3 reads CASSLKIEGLWGNQPQHF. CDR3 nucleotide sequence: TGTGCCAGCAGCTTAAAGATCGAGGGACTTTGGGGCAATCAGCCCCAGCATTTT.

The V and J genes are TRBV5-1 and TRBJ2-1, with 8 bases aligning to TRBD2. V shed 3 bases, J shed 7 bases, and the junction held 12 bases outside the gene matches. Germline-derived CDR1 and CDR2 are SGHRS and YFSETQ. The CDR3 has 16 residues. CDR3 nucleotides: TGCGCCAGCAGCTCTATTTTGCGCGGGGGGACTAATGAGCAGTTCTTC. Amino acid sequence: CASSSILRGGTNEQFF.

V and J are TRBV5-4 and TRBJ2-3, with TRBD2 identical over 9 bases. The V segment lost 2 bases and the J segment 2 bases; nucleotides outside the gene matches: 12. Germline loops: CDR1 SGHNT, CDR2 YYREEE (reference sequence). This CDR3 region has 18 residues. The chain's CDR3 is CASSFLKTPGLATDTQYF. The CDR3 DNA reads TGTGCCAGCAGCTTCTTAAAAACACCGGGACTAGCCACAGATACGCAGTATTTT. The whole variable domain, filled in from reference TRBV5-4 and TRBJ2-3, reads ETGVTQSPTHLIKTRGQQVTLRCSSQSGHNTVSWYQQALGQGPQFIFQYYREEENGRGNFPPRFSGLQFPNYSSELNVNALELDDSALYLCASSFLKTPGLATDTQYFGPGTRLTVL.

The chain joins TRBV5-6 to TRBJ2-7, with D possibly TRBD1 on 6 matching bases. Germline V lookup: CDR1 SGHDT, CDR2 YYEEEE. The CDR3 has 16 amino acids. Trimming pared 4 bases from V and 1 base from J, leaving 18 bases between. CDR3: CASSPTDRSYSYEQYV. The CDR3 bases are TGTGCCAGCAGCCCTACCGACAGGAGCTATTCCTACGAGCAGTACGTC.

The V and J genes are TRBV18 and TRBJ2-6, with TRBD1 matching 8 bases. Germline V CDR1 and CDR2: KGHSH, LQKENI. CDR3 length equals 17 residues. V shed 2 bases and J 4 bases; nucleotides not matched to a gene: 7. The CDR3 coding sequence is TGTGCCAGCTCACCAGGGCAGGGGGCCTACGGGGCCAACGTCCTGACTTTC. Its translation is CASSPGQGAYGANVLTF.

The CDR3 nucleotides read TGCGCCAGCAAAGTCTCGGGACACCTCGATACCGTTATCATGAACACTGAAGCTTTCTTT. Its translation: CASKVSGHLDTVIMNTEAFF. The chain carries TRBV5-1 and TRBJ1-1, with D possibly being TRBD1 (6 bases). V dropped 6 bases and J dropped 0 bases, with 30 bases sitting between them. Germline-derived CDR1 and CDR2 are SGHRS and YFSETQ. This CDR3 has 20 residues.

This chain joins TRBV7-3 and TRBJ2-5; TRBD2 is a possible D gene (6 bases). Trimming took off 2 bases at V and 5 bases at J, with 9 bases between the two ends. Germline V CDR1 and CDR2: SGHTA, FQGTGA. This CDR3 is built from 13 residues. The CDR3 coding sequence is TGTGCCAGCAGCTTAGGGAGGTTGGAGACCCAGTACTTC. This gives the protein CASSLGRLETQYF.

The DNA for the CDR3 is TGTGCCAGCAGCCACAGGGTGCAGTCTGAAGCTTTCTTT. As protein: CASSHRVQSEAFF. This chain connects TRBV3-1 (or the pseudogene TRBV3-2) to TRBJ1-1; the D gene is possibly TRBD1 (5 bases). The germline gives CDR1 LGHDT, CDR2 YNNKEL (reference sequence). The CDR3 runs to 13 residues. V lost 3 bases, J lost 6 bases, and 11 bases lay in between.

V and J are TRBV5-5 and TRBJ1-2, with TRBD1 identical over 7 bases. The trim removed 4 bases at V and 0 bases at J, leaving 9 bases unmatched. The CDR3 extends over 16 amino acids. Germline CDR1 is SGHKS and CDR2 is YYEKEE (reference sequence). The CDR3 sequence is CASSLQTGTANYGYTF. The CDR3 DNA reads TGTGCCAGCAGCCTCCAGACAGGGACGGCTAACTATGGCTACACCTTC.

This clone was seen just once. The rearrangement joins TRBV21-1 to TRBJ2-4; no DNA check was done on the table's D call, TRBD2. TRBV21-1 corresponds to a pseudogene. The CDR3 sequence is 11 residues long. As DNA, the CDR3 is TGTGCCAGCAGCAAACTTGACATTCAGTACTTC. Amino acids: CASSKLDIQYF.

The chain joins TRBV5-6 to TRBJ1-2, with D possibly matching TRBD1 (5 bases). Germline CDR1 and CDR2: SGHDT and YYEEEE. V lost 2 bases and J 9 bases, leaving 11 bases between the germline ends. CDR3 length: 12 residues. The CDR3 protein is CASSFAGDSYTF. The CDR3 DNA sequence: TGTGCCAGCAGCTTTGCGGGGGATAGCTACACCTTC.

This chain links TRBV2 with TRBJ2-1; unclear D gene. The CDR3 contains 15 residues. V was pared by 0 bases and J by 7 bases, with 13 bases between. The germline V gene has CDR1 SNHLY and CDR2 FYNNEI. CDR3 residues: CASSEALQASNEQFF. The CDR3 DNA sequence: TGTGCCAGCAGTGAAGCGCTTCAGGCCAGTAATGAGCAGTTCTTC.

J is TRBJ1-1 and V is TRBV30; 7 positions match TRBD1. The CDR3 spans 16 residues. CDR1 is GTSNPN and CDR2 is SVGIG in the germline V gene (reference sequence). The ends lost 4 bases at V and 3 bases at J; junction bases unmatched: 14. The CDR3 reads CAWIRQGRRPDTEAFF. The CDR3 bases are TGTGCCTGGATCCGACAGGGAAGGCGGCCGGACACTGAAGCTTTCTTT.

This chain uses TRBV19 with TRBJ1-2; D is perhaps TRBD1 (6 bases). Trimming took 5 bases from V and 2 from J, leaving 12 bases between them. The length of the CDR3 is 14 residues. Germline CDR1 and CDR2: LNHDA and SQIVND (reference sequence). The CDR3 spells CASSYGRGNYGYTF. The CDR3 DNA follows: TGTGCCAGTAGTTATGGCAGGGGAAACTATGGCTACACCTTC.

The chain employs TRBV9 and TRBJ1-2, with TRBD1 identical over 9 bases. The V gene's germline CDR1 is SGDLS and CDR2 YYNGEE. V lost 4 bases to trimming and J lost 3 bases; unmatched junction nucleotides: 10. CDR3 length: 16 residues. The CDR3 DNA reads TGTGCCAGCAGCCCTTCCGGGACAGGGAGGCACTATGGCTACACCTTC. Its protein is CASSPSGTGRHYGYTF.